This entry features one TCR beta chain sequence. This sample is drawn from a study of blood T cell repertoires in COVID-19. Study-level background: There were acute and convalescent COVID-19 samples, and they came from the United States, Italy and Spain.

The authors' processing: Estimates of nucleated cell counts were drawn from the amplification of reference gene primers. Clones were read by immunoSEQ multiplex PCR, and TCRdb kept only the in-frame ones, dropping some. That table supplies the V and J calls and clone size; D and trimming were determined from the DNA. The table shows about 390,000 clones, with around nine tenths occurring only once. The V gene lost 3 bases and the J gene lost 4 bases, with 9 bases spanning the gap. Germline CDR1 is MNHNS and CDR2 is SASEGT. The CDR3 totals 13 residues. V gene TRBV6-1 combines with J gene TRBJ1-2; D not resolved. The receptor's source is a woman in her 50s who had recovered from COVID-19. Sequenced sample: PBMCs or T cells enriched from blood (not recorded which). CDR3 in amino acids: CASSDPGTYGYTF. Here the CDR3 DNA reads TGTGCCAGCAGTGACCCAGGTACCTATGGCTACACCTTC.